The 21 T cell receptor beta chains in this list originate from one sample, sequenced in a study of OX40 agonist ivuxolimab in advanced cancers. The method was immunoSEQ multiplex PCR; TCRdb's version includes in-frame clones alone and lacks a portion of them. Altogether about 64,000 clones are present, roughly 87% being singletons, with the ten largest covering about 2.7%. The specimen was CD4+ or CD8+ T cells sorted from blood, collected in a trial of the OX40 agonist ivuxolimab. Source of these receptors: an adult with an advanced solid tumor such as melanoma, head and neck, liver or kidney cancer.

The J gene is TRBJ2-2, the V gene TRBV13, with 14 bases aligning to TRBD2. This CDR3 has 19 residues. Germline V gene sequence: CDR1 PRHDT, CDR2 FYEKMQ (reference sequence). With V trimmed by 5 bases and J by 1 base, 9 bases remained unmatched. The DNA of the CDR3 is TGTGCCAGCAGCCTCCGACTAGCGGGAGGGCCAGAGAACACCGGGGAGCTGTTTTTT. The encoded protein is CASSLRLAGGPENTGELFF.

CDR3 coding DNA: TGTGCCAGCAGCGGGACAGGGTTCTTTGGGGCCAACGTCCTGACTTTC. It specifies CASSGTGFFGANVLTF. The genes are TRBV28 and TRBJ2-6; TRBD1 aligns across 9 bases. Germline-derived CDR1 and CDR2 are MDHEN and SYDVKM. The CDR3 totals 16 residues. The junction had 6 bases not matched to a gene; V was cut back by 6 bases and J by 3 bases. The full variable domain, with the rest looked up from reference TRBV28 and TRBJ2-6, is DVKVTQSSRYLVKRTGEKVFLECVQDMDHENMFWYRQDPGLGLRLIYFSYDVKMKEKGDIPEGYSVSREKKERFSLILESASTNQTSMYLCASSGTGFFGANVLTFGAGSRLTVL.

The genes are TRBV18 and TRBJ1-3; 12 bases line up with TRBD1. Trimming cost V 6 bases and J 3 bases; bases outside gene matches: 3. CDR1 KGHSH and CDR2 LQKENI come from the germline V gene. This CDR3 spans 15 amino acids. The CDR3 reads CASSGQGASGNTIYF. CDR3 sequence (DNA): TGTGCCAGCTCGGGACAGGGGGCGAGTGGAAACACCATATATTTT.

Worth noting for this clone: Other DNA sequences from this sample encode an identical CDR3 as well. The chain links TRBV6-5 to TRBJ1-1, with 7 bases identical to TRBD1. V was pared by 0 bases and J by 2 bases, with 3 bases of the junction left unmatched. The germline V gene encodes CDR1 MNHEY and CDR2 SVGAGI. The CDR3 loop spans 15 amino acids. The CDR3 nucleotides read TGTGCCAGCAGTTACTCTGGGACAGCTAACACTGAAGCTTTCTTT. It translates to CASSYSGTANTEAFF.

CDR3 nucleotides: TGTGCCAGCAGTTCCTCCAGGGCAGGGACTATCTACAATGAGCAGTTCTTC. Protein sequence: CASSSSRAGTIYNEQFF. The chain carries TRBV28 and TRBJ2-1; 7 bases align to TRBD2. The germline CDR1 and CDR2 sequences are MDHEN and SYDVKM. The CDR3 is 17 residues long. Trimming removed 4 bases from V and 3 bases from J; junction bases left unmatched: 12.

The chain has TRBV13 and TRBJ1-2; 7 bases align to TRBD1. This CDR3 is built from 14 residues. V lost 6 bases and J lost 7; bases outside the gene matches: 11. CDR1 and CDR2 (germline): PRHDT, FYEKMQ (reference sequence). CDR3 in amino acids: CASRREGGVFGYTF. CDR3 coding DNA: TGTGCCAGCAGGCGAGAAGGGGGCGTGTTTGGCTACACCTTC. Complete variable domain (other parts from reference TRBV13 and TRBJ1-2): AAGVIQSPRHLIKEKRETATLKCYPIPRHDTVYWYQQGPGQDPQFLISFYEKMQSDKGSIPDRFSAQQFSDYHSELNMSSLELGDSALYFCASRREGGVFGYTFGSGTRLTVV.

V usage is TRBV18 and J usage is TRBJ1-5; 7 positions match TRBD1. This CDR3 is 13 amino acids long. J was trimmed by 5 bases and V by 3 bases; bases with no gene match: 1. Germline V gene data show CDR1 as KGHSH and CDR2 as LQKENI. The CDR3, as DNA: TGTGCCAGCTCACCCGACAGGGATCAGCCCCAGCATTTT. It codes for CASSPDRDQPQHF. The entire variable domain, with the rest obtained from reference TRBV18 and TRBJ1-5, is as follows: NAGVMQNPRHLVRRRGQEARLRCSPMKGHSHVYWYRQLPEEGLKFMVYLQKENIIDESGMPKERFSAEFPKEGPSILRIQQVVRGDSAAYFCASSPDRDQPQHFGDGTRLSIL.

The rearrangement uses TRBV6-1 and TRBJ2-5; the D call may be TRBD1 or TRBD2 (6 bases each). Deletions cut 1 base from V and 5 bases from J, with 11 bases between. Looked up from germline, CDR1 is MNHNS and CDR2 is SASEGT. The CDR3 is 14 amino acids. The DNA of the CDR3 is TGTGCCAGCAGTGAAGTATGGAGGGGGGAGACCCAGTACTTC. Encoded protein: CASSEVWRGETQYF.

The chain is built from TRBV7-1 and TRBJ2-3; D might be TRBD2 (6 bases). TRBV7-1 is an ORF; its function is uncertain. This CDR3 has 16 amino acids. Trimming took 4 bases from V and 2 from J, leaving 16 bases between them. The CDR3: CASSLVSGSDTDTQYF. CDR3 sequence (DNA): TGTGCCAGCAGCTTAGTTTCCGGGAGCGACACAGATACGCAGTATTTT.

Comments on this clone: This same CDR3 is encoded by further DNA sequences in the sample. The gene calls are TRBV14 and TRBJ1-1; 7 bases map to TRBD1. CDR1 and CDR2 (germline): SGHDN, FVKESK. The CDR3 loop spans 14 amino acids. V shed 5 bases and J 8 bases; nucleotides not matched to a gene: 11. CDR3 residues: CASSYHTGAGEAFF. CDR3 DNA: TGTGCCAGCAGCTACCATACAGGGGCCGGGGAAGCTTTCTTT.

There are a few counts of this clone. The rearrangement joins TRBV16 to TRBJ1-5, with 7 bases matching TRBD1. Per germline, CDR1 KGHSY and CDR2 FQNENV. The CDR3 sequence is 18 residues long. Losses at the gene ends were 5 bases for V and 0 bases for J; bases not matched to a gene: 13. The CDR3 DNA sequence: TGTGCCAGCAGCATAACAGGGGCGGATAGTCGTAGCAATCAGCCCCAGCATTTT. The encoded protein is CASSITGADSRSNQPQHF.

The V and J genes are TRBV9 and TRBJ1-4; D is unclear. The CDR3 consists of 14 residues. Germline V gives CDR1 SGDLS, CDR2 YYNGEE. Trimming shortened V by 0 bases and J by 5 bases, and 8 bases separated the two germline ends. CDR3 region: CASSVADWNEKLFF. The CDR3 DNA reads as TGTGCCAGCAGCGTAGCGGACTGGAATGAAAAACTGTTTTTT.

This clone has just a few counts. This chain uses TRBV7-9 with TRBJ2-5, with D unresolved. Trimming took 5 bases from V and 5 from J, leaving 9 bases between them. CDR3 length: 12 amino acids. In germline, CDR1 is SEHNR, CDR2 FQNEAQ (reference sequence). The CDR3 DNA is TGTGCCAGCAGCCTCGCTGGGGAGACCCAGTACTTC. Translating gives CASSLAGETQYF. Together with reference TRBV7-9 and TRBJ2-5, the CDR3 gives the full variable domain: DTGVSQNPRHKITKRGQNVTFRCDPISEHNRLYWYRQTLGQGPEFLTYFQNEAQLEKSRLLSDRFSAERPKGSFSTLEIQRTEQGDSAMYLCASSLAGETQYFGPGTRLLVL.

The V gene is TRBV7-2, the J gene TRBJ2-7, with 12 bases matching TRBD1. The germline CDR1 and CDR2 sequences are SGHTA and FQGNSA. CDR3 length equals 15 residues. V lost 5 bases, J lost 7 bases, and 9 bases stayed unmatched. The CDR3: CASSIPGQGAREQYF. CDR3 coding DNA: TGTGCCAGCAGCATCCCGGGACAGGGGGCAAGGGAGCAGTACTTC.

The chain's CDR3 is CASRYRETGVERYGYTF. The CDR3 nucleotides read TGTGCCAGCAGATACCGGGAGACAGGGGTGGAACGGTATGGCTACACCTTC. The rearrangement uses TRBV2 and TRBJ1-2, with 8 bases matching TRBD1. V gave up 6 bases and J gave up 5 bases; unmatched junction bases: 17. Germline V gene data show CDR1 as SNHLY and CDR2 as FYNNEI. The CDR3 runs to 17 residues.

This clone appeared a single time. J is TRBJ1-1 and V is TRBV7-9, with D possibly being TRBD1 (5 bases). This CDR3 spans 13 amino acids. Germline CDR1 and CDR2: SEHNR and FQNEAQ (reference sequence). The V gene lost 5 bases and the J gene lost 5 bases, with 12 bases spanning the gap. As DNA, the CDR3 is TGTGCCAGCAGCCCCGCGGGGGATACTGAAGCTTTCTTT. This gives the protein CASSPAGDTEAFF.

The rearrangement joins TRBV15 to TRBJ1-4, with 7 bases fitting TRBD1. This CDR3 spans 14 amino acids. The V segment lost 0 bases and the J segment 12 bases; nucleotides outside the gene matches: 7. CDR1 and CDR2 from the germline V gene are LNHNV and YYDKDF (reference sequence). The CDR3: CATSRDGTQGELFF. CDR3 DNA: TGTGCCACCAGCAGAGATGGGACCCAGGGGGAACTGTTTTTT.

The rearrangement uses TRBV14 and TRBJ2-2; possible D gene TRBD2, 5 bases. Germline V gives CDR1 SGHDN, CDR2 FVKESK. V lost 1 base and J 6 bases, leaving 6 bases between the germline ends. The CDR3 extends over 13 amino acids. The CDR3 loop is CASSQVGAGELFF. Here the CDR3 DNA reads TGTGCCAGCAGCCAAGTGGGAGCCGGGGAGCTGTTTTTT. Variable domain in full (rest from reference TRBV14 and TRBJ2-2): EAGVTQFPSHSVIEKGQTVTLRCDPISGHDNLYWYRRVMGKEIKFLLHFVKESKQDESGMPNNRFLAERTGGTYSTLKVQPAELEDSGVYFCASSQVGAGELFFGEGSRLTVL.

The CDR3 DNA reads as TGTGCCATCAGTGAGTCAAGCGGGAGGGTTGGAGCAGATACGCAGTATTTT. Its translation: CAISESSGRVGADTQYF. The rearrangement links TRBV10-3 to TRBJ2-3; 10 bases are a match to TRBD2. CDR3 size: 17 residues. J lost 4 bases, V lost 0 bases, and 7 bases had no gene match. Germline values: CDR1 ENHRY, CDR2 SYGVKD.

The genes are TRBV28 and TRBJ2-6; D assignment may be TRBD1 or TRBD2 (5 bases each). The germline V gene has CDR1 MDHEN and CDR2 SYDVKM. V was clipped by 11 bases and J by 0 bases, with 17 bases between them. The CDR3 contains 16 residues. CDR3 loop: CASRGHGISGANVLTF. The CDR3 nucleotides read TGTGCCTCCCGAGGACACGGGATCTCTGGGGCCAACGTCCTGACTTTC. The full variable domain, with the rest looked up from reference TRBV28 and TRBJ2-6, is DVKVTQSSRYLVKRTGEKVFLECVQDMDHENMFWYRQDPGLGLRLIYFSYDVKMKEKGDIPEGYSVSREKKERFSLILESASTNQTSMYLCASRGHGISGANVLTFGAGSRLTVL.

In DNA form, the CDR3 reads TGCGCCAGCAGCAGTGCAGATACGCAGTATTTT. Translation gives CASSSADTQYF. J is TRBJ2-3 and V is TRBV5-1; D remains ambiguous. In germline, CDR1 is SGHRS, CDR2 YFSETQ. Between the trimmed V and J ends, which lost 4 bases and 4 bases, there was a span of 4 bases. This CDR3 comprises 11 residues.